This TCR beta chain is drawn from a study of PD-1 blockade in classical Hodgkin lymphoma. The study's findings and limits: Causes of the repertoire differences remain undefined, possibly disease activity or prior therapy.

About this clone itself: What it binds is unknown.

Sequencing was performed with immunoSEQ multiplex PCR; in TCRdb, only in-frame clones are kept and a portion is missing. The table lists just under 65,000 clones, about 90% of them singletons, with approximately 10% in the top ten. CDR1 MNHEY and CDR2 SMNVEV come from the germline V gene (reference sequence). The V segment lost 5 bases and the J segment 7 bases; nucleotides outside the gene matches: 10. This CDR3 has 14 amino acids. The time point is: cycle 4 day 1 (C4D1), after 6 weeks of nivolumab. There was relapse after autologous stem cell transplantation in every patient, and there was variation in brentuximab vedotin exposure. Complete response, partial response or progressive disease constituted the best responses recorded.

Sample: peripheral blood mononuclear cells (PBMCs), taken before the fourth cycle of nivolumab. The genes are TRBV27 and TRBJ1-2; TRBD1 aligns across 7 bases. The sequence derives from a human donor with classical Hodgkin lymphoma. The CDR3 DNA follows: TGTGCCAGCAGTGGCGAGGGGGCCTTTGGTGGCTACACCTTC. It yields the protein CASSGEGAFGGYTF.